This T cell receptor beta chain was identified in a study of a mutant IDH1 vaccine in newly diagnosed glioma. Study information: Treated patients showed a male proportion of roughly 62%, a female proportion of 37.5%, and a mean age of about 44 years. The earlier regimen, radiotherapy, temozolomide, or both, was most often both. The study's findings and limits: Induction of immune responses by the vaccine occurred in 85% to 95% of patients. Changes to the top peripheral T cell clonotypes appeared unrelated to pseudoprogression.

For this clone: Its target is unknown.

The germline gives CDR1 SGDLS, CDR2 YYNGEE. The ends were cut back, 4 bases at V and 7 bases at J, with 14 bases in the middle. The CDR3 spans 13 residues. Time point of the sample: baseline, week 1 (first vaccination visit). Indicated treatment: pre-vaccination baseline after standard-of-care therapy. TCRdb's copy holds only in-frame clones and misses some; the assay was immunoSEQ multiplex PCR. The sample consists of roughly 99,000 clones, around 90% of them appearing once. The sequence was collected from a woman aged 45-65 years with glioma. This chain joins TRBV9 and TRBJ1-2; TRBD1 is a possible D gene (6 bases). The material sequenced was PBMCs, taken from a glioma patient treated with radiotherapy, temozolomide or both. In DNA form, the CDR3 reads TGTGCCAGCAGCCTTGAGGGGGGACGTGGCTACACCTTC. This sequence encodes CASSLEGGRGYTF. Filled out from reference TRBV9 and TRBJ1-2, the complete variable domain reads DSGVTQTPKHLITATGQRVTLRCSPRSGDLSVYWYQQSLDQGLQFLIQYYNGEERAKGNILERFSAQQFPDLHSELNLSSLELGDSALYFCASSLEGGRGYTFGSGTRLTVV.